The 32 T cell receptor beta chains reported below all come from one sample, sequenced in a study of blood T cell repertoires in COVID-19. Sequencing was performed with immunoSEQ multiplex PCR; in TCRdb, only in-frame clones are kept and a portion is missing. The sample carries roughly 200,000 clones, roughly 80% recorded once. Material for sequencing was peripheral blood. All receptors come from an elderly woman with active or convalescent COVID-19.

The CDR3 here is CASSLQRGAHEQYF. CDR3 nucleotide sequence: TGTGCCAGCAGCCTCCAGCGGGGGGCCCACGAGCAGTACTTC. This rearrangement joins TRBV5-8 to TRBJ2-7; 9 bases line up with TRBD2. V was clipped by 4 bases and J by 5 bases; unmatched bases: 7. CDR3 length equals 14 residues. CDR1 is SGHTS, CDR2 YDEGEE, per germline.

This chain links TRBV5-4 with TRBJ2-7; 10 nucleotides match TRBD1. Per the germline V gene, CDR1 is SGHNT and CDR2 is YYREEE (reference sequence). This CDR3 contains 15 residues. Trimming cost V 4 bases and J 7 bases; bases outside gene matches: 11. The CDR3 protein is CASSTPGQGLGEQYF. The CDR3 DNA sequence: TGTGCCAGCAGCACCCCGGGACAGGGGCTGGGGGAGCAGTACTTC. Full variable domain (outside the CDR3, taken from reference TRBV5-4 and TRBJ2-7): ETGVTQSPTHLIKTRGQQVTLRCSSQSGHNTVSWYQQALGQGPQFIFQYYREEENGRGNFPPRFSGLQFPNYSSELNVNALELDDSALYLCASSTPGQGLGEQYFGPGTRLTVT.

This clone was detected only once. CDR3: CASSLANSRPGETQYF. The CDR3 coding sequence is TGTGCCAGCAGCTTAGCGAATAGCCGCCCCGGCGAGACCCAGTACTTC. The chain uses TRBV7-7 and TRBJ2-5; D is ambiguous. V lost 0 bases and J lost 5, with 16 bases in between. This CDR3 comprises 16 residues. In germline, CDR1 is SSHAT, CDR2 FNYEAQ (reference sequence).

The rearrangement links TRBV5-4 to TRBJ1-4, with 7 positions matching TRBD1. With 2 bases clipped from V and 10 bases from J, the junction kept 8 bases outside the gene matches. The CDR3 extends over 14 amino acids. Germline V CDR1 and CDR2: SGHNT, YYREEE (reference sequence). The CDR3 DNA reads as TGTGCCAGCAGCTTCGGAGGGGGCGCAGGAAAACTGTTTTTT. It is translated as CASSFGGGAGKLFF.

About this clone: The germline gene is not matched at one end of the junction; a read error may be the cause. As DNA, the CDR3 is TGTGCCAGCAGTTACCAAAAAAACCTAGCGGGACTGGTGATCTTC. Translating gives CASSYQKNLAGLVIF. The V call is TRBV6-5, the J call TRBJ2-1; the match to TRBD2 covers 9 bases. CDR1 is MNHEY, CDR2 SVGAGI, per germline. The CDR3 runs to 15 residues.

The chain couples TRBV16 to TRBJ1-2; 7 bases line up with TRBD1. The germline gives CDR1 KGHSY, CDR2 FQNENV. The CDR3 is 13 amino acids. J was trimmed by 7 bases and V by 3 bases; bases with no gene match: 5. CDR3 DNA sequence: TGTGCCAGCAGCCACGAGGACAGGAGTGGCTACACCTTC. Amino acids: CASSHEDRSGYTF.

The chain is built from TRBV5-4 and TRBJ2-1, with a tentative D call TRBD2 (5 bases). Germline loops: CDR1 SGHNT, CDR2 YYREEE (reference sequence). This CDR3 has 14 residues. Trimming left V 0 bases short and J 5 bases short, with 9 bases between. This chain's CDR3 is CASSLDEGNNEQFF. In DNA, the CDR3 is TGTGCCAGCAGCTTGGACGAGGGAAACAATGAGCAGTTCTTC.

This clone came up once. The CDR3 nucleotides read TGTGCCAGCACCCAAGGAGTGGGACACCCTGTCGGGGATACGCAGTATTTT. This translates into CASTQGVGHPVGDTQYF. The rearrangement uses TRBV7-2 and TRBJ2-3, with a possible D match to TRBD1 (6 bases). Trimming removed 7 bases at V and 6 bases at J, with 26 bases between. Germline CDR1 reads SGHTA; CDR2 reads FQGNSA. This CDR3 is built from 17 residues.

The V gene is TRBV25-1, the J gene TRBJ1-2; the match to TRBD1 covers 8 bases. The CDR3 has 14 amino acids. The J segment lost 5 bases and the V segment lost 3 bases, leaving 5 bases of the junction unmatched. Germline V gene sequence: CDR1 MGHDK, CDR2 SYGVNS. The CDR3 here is CASSDETGGYGYTF. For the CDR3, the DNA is TGTGCCAGCAGTGATGAAACAGGGGGGTATGGCTACACCTTC.

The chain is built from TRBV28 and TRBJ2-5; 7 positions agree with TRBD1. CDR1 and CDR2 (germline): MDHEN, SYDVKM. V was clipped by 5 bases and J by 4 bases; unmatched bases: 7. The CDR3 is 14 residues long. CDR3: CASSMEDRLETQYF. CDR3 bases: TGTGCCAGCAGTATGGAGGACAGGTTAGAGACCCAGTACTTC. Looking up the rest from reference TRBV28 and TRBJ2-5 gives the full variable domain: DVKVTQSSRYLVKRTGEKVFLECVQDMDHENMFWYRQDPGLGLRLIYFSYDVKMKEKGDIPEGYSVSREKKERFSLILESASTNQTSMYLCASSMEDRLETQYFGPGTRLLVL.

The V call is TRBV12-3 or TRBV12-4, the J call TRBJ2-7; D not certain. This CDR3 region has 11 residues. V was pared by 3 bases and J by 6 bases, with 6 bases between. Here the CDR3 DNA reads TGTGCCAGCAGTTTGAGAACCGAGCAGTACTTC. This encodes CASSLRTEQYF.

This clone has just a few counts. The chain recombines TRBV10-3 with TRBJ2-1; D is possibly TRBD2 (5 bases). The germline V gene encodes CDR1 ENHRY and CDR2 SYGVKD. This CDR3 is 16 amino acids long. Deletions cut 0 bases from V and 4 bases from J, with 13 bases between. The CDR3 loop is CAISESQQRGYNEQFF. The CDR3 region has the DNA TGTGCCATCAGTGAGTCGCAACAGCGAGGGTACAATGAGCAGTTCTTC.

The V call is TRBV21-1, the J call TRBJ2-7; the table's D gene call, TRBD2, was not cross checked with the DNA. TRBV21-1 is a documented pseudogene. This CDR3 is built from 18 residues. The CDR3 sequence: CASSTKVARPHPPYEQYF. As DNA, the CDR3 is TGTGCCAGCAGCACGAAAGTGGCTAGACCCCATCCTCCCTACGAGCAGTACTTC.

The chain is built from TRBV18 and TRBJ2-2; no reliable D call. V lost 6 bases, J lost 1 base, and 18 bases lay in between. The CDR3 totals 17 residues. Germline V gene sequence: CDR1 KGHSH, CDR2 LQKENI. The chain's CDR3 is CASSPRLKAGNTGELFF. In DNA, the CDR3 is TGTGCCAGCTCCCCCCGGCTGAAGGCAGGGAACACCGGGGAGCTGTTTTTT.

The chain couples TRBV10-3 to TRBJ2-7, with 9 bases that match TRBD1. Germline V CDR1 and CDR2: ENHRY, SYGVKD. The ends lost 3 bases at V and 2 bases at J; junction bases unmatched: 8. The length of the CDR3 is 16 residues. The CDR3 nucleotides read TGTGCCATCAGTGAACGTCCCGGGACAGGGACCTACGAGCAGTACTTC. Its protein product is CAISERPGTGTYEQYF.

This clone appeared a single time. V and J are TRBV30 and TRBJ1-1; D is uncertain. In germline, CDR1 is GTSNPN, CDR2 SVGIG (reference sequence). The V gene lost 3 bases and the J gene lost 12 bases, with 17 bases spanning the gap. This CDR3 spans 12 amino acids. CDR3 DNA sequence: TGTGCCTGGAGGATAACCTCGGGAGGCTCTTTCTTT. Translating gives CAWRITSGGSFF. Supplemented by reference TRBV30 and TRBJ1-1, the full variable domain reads SQTIHQWPATLVQPVGSPLSLECTVEGTSNPNLYWYRQAAGRGLQLLFYSVGIGQISSEVPQNLSASRPQDRQFILSSKKLLLSDSGFYLCAWRITSGGSFFGQGTRLTVV.

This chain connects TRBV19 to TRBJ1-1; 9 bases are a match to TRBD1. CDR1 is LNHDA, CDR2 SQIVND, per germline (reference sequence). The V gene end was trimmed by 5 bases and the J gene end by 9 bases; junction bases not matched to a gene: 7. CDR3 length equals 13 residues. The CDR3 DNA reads TGTGCCAGTAGTGCCAACAGGGGGCTCAAAGCTTTCTTT. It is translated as CASSANRGLKAFF.

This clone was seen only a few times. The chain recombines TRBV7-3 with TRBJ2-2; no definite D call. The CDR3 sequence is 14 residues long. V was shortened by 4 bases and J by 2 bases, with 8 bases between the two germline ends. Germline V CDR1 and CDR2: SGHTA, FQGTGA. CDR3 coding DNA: TGTGCCAGCAGCTACCAGGCCAACACCGGGGAGCTGTTTTTT. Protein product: CASSYQANTGELFF.

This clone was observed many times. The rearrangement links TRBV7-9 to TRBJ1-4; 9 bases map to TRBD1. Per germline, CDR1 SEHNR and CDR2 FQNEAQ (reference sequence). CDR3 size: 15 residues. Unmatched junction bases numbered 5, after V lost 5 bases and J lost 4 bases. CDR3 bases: TGTGCCAGCAGCACACAGGGGGCGTTTAATGAAAAACTGTTTTTT. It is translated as CASSTQGAFNEKLFF.

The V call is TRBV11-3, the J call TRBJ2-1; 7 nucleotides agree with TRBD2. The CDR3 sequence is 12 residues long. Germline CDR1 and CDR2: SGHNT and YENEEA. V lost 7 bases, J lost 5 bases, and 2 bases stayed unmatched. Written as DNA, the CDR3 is TGTGCCAGCATGGGGACTAACAATGAGCAGTTCTTC. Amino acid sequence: CASMGTNNEQFF.

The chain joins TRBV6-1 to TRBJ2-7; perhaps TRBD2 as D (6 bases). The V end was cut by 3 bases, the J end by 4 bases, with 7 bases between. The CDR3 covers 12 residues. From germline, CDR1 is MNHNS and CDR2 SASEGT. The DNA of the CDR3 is TGTGCCAGCAGTGAGGGGGGATACGAGCAGTACTTC. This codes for CASSEGGYEQYF.

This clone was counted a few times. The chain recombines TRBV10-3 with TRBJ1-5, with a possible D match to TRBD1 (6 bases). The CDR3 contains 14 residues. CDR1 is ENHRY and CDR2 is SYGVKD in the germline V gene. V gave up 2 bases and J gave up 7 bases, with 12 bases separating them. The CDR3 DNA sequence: TGTGCCATCAGTGAGGGGCAGGGGCGGCAGCCCCAGCATTTT. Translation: CAISEGQGRQPQHF.

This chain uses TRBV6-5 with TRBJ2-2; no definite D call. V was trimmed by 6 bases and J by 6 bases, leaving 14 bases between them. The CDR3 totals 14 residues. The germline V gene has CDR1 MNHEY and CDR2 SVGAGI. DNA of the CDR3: TGTGCCAGCAGCCCGGGTTTTTCCGCCGGGGAGCTGTTTTTT. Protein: CASSPGFSAGELFF.

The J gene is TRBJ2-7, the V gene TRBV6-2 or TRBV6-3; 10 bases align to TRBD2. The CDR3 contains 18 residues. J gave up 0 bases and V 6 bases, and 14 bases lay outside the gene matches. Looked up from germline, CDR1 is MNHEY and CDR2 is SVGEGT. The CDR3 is CASSPQGSGRPNSYEQYF. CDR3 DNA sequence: TGTGCCAGCAGCCCCCAGGGTAGCGGGAGGCCGAACTCCTACGAGCAGTACTTC.

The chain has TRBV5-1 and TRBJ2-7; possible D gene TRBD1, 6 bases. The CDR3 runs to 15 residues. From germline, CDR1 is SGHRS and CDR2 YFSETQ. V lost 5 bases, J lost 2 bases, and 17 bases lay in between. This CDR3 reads CASRVTTGQTYEQYF. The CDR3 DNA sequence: TGCGCCAGCAGGGTTACGACAGGCCAGACCTACGAGCAGTACTTC.

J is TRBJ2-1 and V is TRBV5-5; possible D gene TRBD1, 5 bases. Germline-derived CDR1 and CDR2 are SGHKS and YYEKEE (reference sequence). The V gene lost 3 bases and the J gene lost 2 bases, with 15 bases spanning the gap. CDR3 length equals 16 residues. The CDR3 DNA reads TGTGCCAGCAGCTCTACTAATGGGGCCGCCTACAATGAGCAGTTCTTC. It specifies CASSSTNGAAYNEQFF.

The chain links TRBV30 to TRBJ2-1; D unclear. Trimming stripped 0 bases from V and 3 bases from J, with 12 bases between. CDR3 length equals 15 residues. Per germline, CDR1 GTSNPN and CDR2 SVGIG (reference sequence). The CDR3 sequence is CAWSVELQLYNEQFF. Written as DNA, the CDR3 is TGTGCCTGGAGTGTCGAACTACAACTCTACAATGAGCAGTTCTTC. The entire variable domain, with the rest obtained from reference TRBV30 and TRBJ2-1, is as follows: SQTIHQWPATLVQPVGSPLSLECTVEGTSNPNLYWYRQAAGRGLQLLFYSVGIGQISSEVPQNLSASRPQDRQFILSSKKLLLSDSGFYLCAWSVELQLYNEQFFGPGTRLTVL.

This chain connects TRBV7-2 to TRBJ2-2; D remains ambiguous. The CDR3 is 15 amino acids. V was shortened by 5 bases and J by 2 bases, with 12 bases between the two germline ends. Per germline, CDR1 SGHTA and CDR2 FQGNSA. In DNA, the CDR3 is TGTGCCAGCAGCCCTGCTGGCATTAACACCGGGGAGCTGTTTTTT. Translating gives CASSPAGINTGELFF.

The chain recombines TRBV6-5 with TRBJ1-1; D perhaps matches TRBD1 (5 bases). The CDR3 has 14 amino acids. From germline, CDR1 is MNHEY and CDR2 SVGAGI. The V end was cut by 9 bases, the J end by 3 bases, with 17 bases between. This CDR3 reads CASGGAMADTEAFF. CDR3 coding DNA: TGTGCCAGTGGTGGGGCGATGGCGGACACTGAAGCTTTCTTT.

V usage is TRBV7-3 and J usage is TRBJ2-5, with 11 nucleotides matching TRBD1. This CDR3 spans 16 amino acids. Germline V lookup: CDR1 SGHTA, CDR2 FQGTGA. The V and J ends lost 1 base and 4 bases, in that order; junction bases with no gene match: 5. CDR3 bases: TGTGCCAGCAGCTTAATAGCTGGGACAGGGGGAGAGACCCAGTACTTC. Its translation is CASSLIAGTGGETQYF.

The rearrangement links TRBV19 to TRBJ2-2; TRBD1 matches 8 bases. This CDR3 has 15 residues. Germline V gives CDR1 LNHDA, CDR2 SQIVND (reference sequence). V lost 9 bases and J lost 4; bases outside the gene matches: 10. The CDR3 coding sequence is TGTGCCAGCACGACAGGGGTGGTGGGCACCGGGGAGCTGTTTTTT. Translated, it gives CASTTGVVGTGELFF.

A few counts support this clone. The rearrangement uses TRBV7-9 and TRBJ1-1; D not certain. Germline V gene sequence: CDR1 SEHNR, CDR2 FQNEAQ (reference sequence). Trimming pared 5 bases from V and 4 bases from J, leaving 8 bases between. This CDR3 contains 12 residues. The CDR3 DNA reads TGTGCCAGCAGCCCCTACGGCACTGAAGCTTTCTTT. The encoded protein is CASSPYGTEAFF. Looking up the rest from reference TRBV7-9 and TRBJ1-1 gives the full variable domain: DTGVSQNPRHKITKRGQNVTFRCDPISEHNRLYWYRQTLGQGPEFLTYFQNEAQLEKSRLLSDRFSAERPKGSFSTLEIQRTEQGDSAMYLCASSPYGTEAFFGQGTRLTVV.